A selection of T cell receptor beta chains follows, all from one sample in a study of blood T cell repertoires in COVID-19. Assay: immunoSEQ multiplex PCR; the TCRdb copy retains only in-frame clones and omits some. The profile shows approximately 340,000 clones, approximately 93% of them singletons. The sample consisted of PBMCs or T cells enriched from blood (not recorded which). The receptors were sampled from a middle-aged woman who had been exposed to COVID-19. The CDR3 runs from the conserved cysteine through the conserved F or W. Fields, in order: V gene, J gene, clone size, D gene, CDR3 DNA, CDR3 protein. A D gene is named only where the DNA matches it firmly. For some rows the clone size is stated as once, few or many, or as a class when expanded; others skip it.

>TRBV27|TRBJ2-1|.|TRBD2
TGTGCCAGCAGTTTGGGACTAGCGGGAGGCTCCTCCTACAATGAGCAGTTCTTC
CASSLGLAGGSSYNEQFF
>TRBV19|TRBJ2-7|.|.
TGTGCCAGTAGTATAGATCGAGTGGCAGGGGAATCCTACGAGCAGTACTTC
CASSIDRVAGESYEQYF
>TRBV7-8|TRBJ1-1|.|TRBD1
TGTGCCAGCAGCTTCGACAGGGGTTTTTTATCCACTGAAGCTTTCTTT
CASSFDRGFLSTEAFF
>TRBV29-1|TRBJ1-1|.|.
TGCAGCGTCGGAGCAGAGTCTGAAGCTTTCTTT
CSVGAESEAFF
>TRBV24-1|TRBJ2-3|.|.
TGTGCCACCAGTGAACCAGGGGGGACGCAGTATTTT
CATSEPGGTQYF
>TRBV9|TRBJ1-1|.|TRBD1
TGTGCCAGCAGCCCCCGTTGGGAGGGACAGGGGTCGAACACTGAAGCTTTCTTT
CASSPRWEGQGSNTEAFF
>TRBV7-8|TRBJ2-2|once|.
TGTGCCAGCAGCAAATTGAGCGGTCCCGGGGAGCTGTTTTTT
CASSKLSGPGELFF
>TRBV12-5|TRBJ1-5|.|TRBD1
TGTGCTAGTGGGAGAGTCGACAGGGGAGAAGGCAATCAGCCCCAGCATTTT
CASGRVDRGEGNQPQHF
>TRBV18|TRBJ2-5|.|.
TGTGCCAGCTCACTCGGACTACAGGAGACCCAGTACTTC
CASSLGLQETQYF
>TRBV5-8|TRBJ2-2|.|.
TGTGCCAGCAGCTTGGCCGCATTAGGACAGTACACCGGGGAGCTGTTTTTT
CASSLAALGQYTGELFF
>TRBV4-2|TRBJ2-3|.|.
TGTGCCAGCAGCCAAGAAGGGTGGGGGGGCATAGATACGCAGTATTTT
CASSQEGWGGIDTQYF
>TRBV30|TRBJ2-7|.|TRBD1
TGTGCCTGGAGTGTCGGGACAGGAGCTGCCTACGAGCAGTACTTC
CAWSVGTGAAYEQYF
>TRBV7-2|TRBJ1-2|.|.
TGTGCCAGCAGATTACCAGGGGTTCGCGACTATGGCTACACCTTC
CASRLPGVRDYGYTF
>TRBV7-2|TRBJ1-1|.|.
TGTGCCAGCAGCTTACGCCTCCCCGGGAGCACTGAAGCTTTCTTT
CASSLRLPGSTEAFF
>TRBV10-3|TRBJ2-2|.|.
TGTGCCATCAGTGTCCGGGACACCGGGGAGCTGTTTTTT
CAISVRDTGELFF
>TRBV5-5|TRBJ2-7|.|.
TGTGCCAGCAGCTTGATTAGCCCCCCATACGAGCAGTACTTC
CASSLISPPYEQYF
>TRBV5-4|TRBJ2-7|.|TRBD1
TGTGCCAGCAGCTCTGACAGGGCCCACGAGCAGTACTTC
CASSSDRAHEQYF